A selection of T cell receptor beta chains follows, all from one sample in a study of cytomegalovirus exposure and HLA in healthy donors. This table comes from immunoSEQ multiplex PCR, and its TCRdb copy is limited to in-frame clones, with some not included. The table includes roughly 100,000 clones, around 90% detected once. Material: PBMCs. The receptors come from a woman younger than 30 in good health and CMV-seropositive. The CDR3 runs from the conserved cysteine through the conserved F or W. Each record gives: clone size, V gene, J gene, D gene, CDR3 DNA, CDR3 protein. The D gene is left open where the match is weak. A clone size is listed for some rows: how often the clone was seen (once, few, many), or a class if it is expanded.

NA	TRBV27	TRBJ2-5	TRBD2	TGTGCCAGCAACCGACTAGCGGGGGGGAAGGGGGAGACCCAGTACTTC	CASNRLAGGKGETQYF
NA	TRBV27	TRBJ2-1	TRBD2	TGTGCCAGCAGTTTATATCGGGGGGGACCGTACAATGAGCAGTTCTTC	CASSLYRGGPYNEQFF
NA	TRBV28	TRBJ2-7	NA	TGTGCCAGCAGCTCCAGACATATCTCCTACGAGCAGTACTTC	CASSSRHISYEQYF
NA	TRBV15	TRBJ1-1	TRBD1	TGTGCCACCAGCCCGCGGGACAGGGGGAGTACTGAAGCTTTCTTT	CATSPRDRGSTEAFF
NA	TRBV19	TRBJ1-1	TRBD1	TGTGCCAGTAGTATCCAGGGGGCCCCCTTTGAAGCTTTCTTT	CASSIQGAPFEAFF
once	TRBV9	TRBJ2-3	NA	TGTGCCAGCAGCGTTAGCGGTACTAGCACAGATACGCAGTATTTT	CASSVSGTSTDTQYF
NA	TRBV4-1	TRBJ2-2	TRBD2	TGCGCCAGCAGGTCTAGCGGGGGTCGCACCGGGGAGCTGTTTTTT	CASRSSGGRTGELFF
NA	TRBV19	TRBJ1-5	NA	TGTGCCAGTAGCGGAGAGGGCAATCAGCCCCAGCATTTT	CASSGEGNQPQHF
NA	TRBV18	TRBJ2-1	NA	TGTGCCAGCTCACCCCAACCGGGACATATCTACAATGAGCAGTTCTTC	CASSPQPGHIYNEQFF
NA	TRBV10-2	TRBJ2-3	TRBD2	TGCGCCAGCAGTGCGGCGCGGGGGTTCACAGATACGCAGTATTTT	CASSAARGFTDTQYF
NA	TRBV25-1	TRBJ1-2	NA	TGTGCCAGCAGTGAATCGCGGGACTACTATGGCTACACCTTC	CASSESRDYYGYTF
NA	TRBV5-4	TRBJ1-1	NA	TGTGCCAGCAGCTTGGGACAATCGGTGAACACTGAAGCTTTCTTT	CASSLGQSVNTEAFF
NA	TRBV11-2	TRBJ2-1	TRBD2	TGTGCCAGCAGCCTAGGACTAGAGAGCGATGAGCAGTTCTTC	CASSLGLESDEQFF
NA	TRBV9	TRBJ1-3	NA	TGTGCCAGCAGCGTTAGCCCCCTGGGAAACACCATATATTTT	CASSVSPLGNTIYF
NA	TRBV9	TRBJ2-1	TRBD2	TGTGCCAGCAGCGCCCATGCCGGGACTAGCGGGCGAGGCAATGAGCAGTTCTTC	CASSAHAGTSGRGNEQFF
once	TRBV14	TRBJ2-2	TRBD1	TGTGCCAGCAGCCAAGCTAGGGGGCCCGGGGAGCTGTTTTTT	CASSQARGPGELFF
NA	TRBV6-6	TRBJ1-4	NA	TGTGCCAGCCTACGTGACGGGATAACTAATGAAAAACTGTTTTTT	CASLRDGITNEKLFF
once	TRBV19	TRBJ1-2	NA	TGTGCCAGTATTCCCGATACCAGGGGTACCTATGGCTACACCTTC	CASIPDTRGTYGYTF
NA	TRBV2	TRBJ2-1	NA	TGTGCCAGCAGCGACGGGGTCATGGGGGGAAATGAGCAGTTCTTC	CASSDGVMGGNEQFF
NA	TRBV5-6	TRBJ1-3	NA	TGTGCCAGCAGCTCCTACGCCCGAACTGGAAACACCATATATTTT	CASSSYARTGNTIYF
NA	TRBV5-8	TRBJ1-3	NA	TGTGCCAGCAGCTGGACGCGCGGGATCTCTGGAAACACCATATATTTT	CASSWTRGISGNTIYF
NA	TRBV9	TRBJ1-6	TRBD1	TGTGCCAGCAGCACTGGACAGGGTCGAAATTCACCCCTCCACTTT	CASSTGQGRNSPLHF
NA	TRBV7-9	TRBJ1-6	TRBD1	TGTGCCAGCAGCTTAGACAGGGGGCGTTCACCCCTCCACTTT	CASSLDRGRSPLHF
NA	TRBV6-1	TRBJ1-6	TRBD1	TGTGCCAGCAGTGACGGACAGGGGGCTTTTTCACCCCTCCACTTT	CASSDGQGAFSPLHF
once	TRBV5-6	TRBJ1-5	TRBD1	TGTGCCAGCAGCTCGGACAGGGGAAATCAGCCCCAGCATTTT	CASSSDRGNQPQHF
NA	TRBV15	TRBJ1-1	NA	TGTGCCACCAGGGTGACAGGGAACACTGAAGCTTTCTTT	CATRVTGNTEAFF
NA	TRBV7-9	TRBJ1-4	TRBD1	TGTGCCAGCAGCCAACGACAGGGGGTGGATGAAAAACTGTTTTTT	CASSQRQGVDEKLFF
once	TRBV15	TRBJ2-5	NA	TGTGCCACCAGCCCGGGGGGCGGGACAATTCTACTCGAGACCCAGTACTTC	CATSPGGGTILLETQYF
NA	TRBV27	TRBJ1-4	TRBD1	TGTGCCAGCAGCCCCCGAGGGACAGGGAATGAAAAACTGTTTTTT	CASSPRGTGNEKLFF
NA	TRBV6-4	TRBJ2-6	TRBD1	TGTGCCAGCAGTCAGCACAGGGGCTCTGGGGCCAACGTCCTGACTTTC	CASSQHRGSGANVLTF
NA	TRBV6-5	TRBJ2-5	NA	TGTGCCAGCAGTTACAATGGCGGGGAGACCCAGTACTTC	CASSYNGGETQYF
NA	TRBV28	TRBJ1-2	TRBD1	TGTGCCAGCAGTTTCGGACAGGGGGCCGGTGGCTACACCTTC	CASSFGQGAGGYTF
NA	TRBV11-1	TRBJ1-4	NA	TGTGCCAGCAGCTTGTCTGCTAATGAAAAACTGTTTTTT	CASSLSANEKLFF
NA	TRBV27	TRBJ2-7	TRBD1	TGTGCCAGCAGCGTCGGGACAGGTTACGAGCAGTACTTC	CASSVGTGYEQYF
NA	TRBV6-1	TRBJ1-2	NA	TGTGCCAGCAGTGACGGAACCGCGGTAGGAACGGGCTACACCTTC	CASSDGTAVGTGYTF
NA	TRBV2	TRBJ1-1	NA	TGTGCCAGCAGAGAGATTTTGAACACTGAAGCTTTCTTT	CASREILNTEAFF
NA	TRBV27	TRBJ2-2	NA	TGTGCCAGCAGTTTATGGGCAGGGAAGAGGGGGGAGCTGTTTTTT	CASSLWAGKRGELFF
once	TRBV7-9	TRBJ1-1	NA	TGTGCCAGCAGCGTCCGGGGAGGGATGGCTTTCTTT	CASSVRGGMAFF
NA	TRBV19	TRBJ1-2	TRBD1	TGTGCCTGCGGAAACGAAAGGACAGGGGGCGTCTATGGCTACACCTTC	CACGNERTGGVYGYTF
NA	TRBV6-5	TRBJ2-7	TRBD1	TGTGCCAGCAGTCTCGATAGGGACAGGTACTACGAGCAGTACTTC	CASSLDRDRYYEQYF
NA	TRBV5-1	TRBJ1-1	TRBD1	TGCGCCAGCAGTATCGGACAGGGGGCCCGCACTGAAGCTTTCTTT	CASSIGQGARTEAFF
NA	TRBV5-4	TRBJ2-3	TRBD2	TGTGCCATCAGGACTAGCGGGGGCACCGGGACGCAGTATTTT	CAIRTSGGTGTQYF
NA	TRBV5-6	TRBJ1-6	TRBD1	TGTGCCAGCAGCTTGGGTCGGACAGGGGTTACTTCACCCCTCCACTTT	CASSLGRTGVTSPLHF
NA	TRBV18	TRBJ1-6	NA	TGTGCCAGCTCACCAACGGACTCTAGCTCCTATAATTCACCCCTCCACTTT	CASSPTDSSSYNSPLHF
once	TRBV27	TRBJ1-2	TRBD1	TGTGCCAGCAGTTTACGAACAGGGGGTGCTTATGGCTACACCTTC	CASSLRTGGAYGYTF
few	TRBV18	TRBJ1-6	TRBD1	TGTGCCAGCTCACCTCAGGGACAGGCCCTCCACTTT	CASSPQGQALHF
NA	TRBV5-1	TRBJ1-2	NA	TGCGCCAGCACCGGCCGGCCGGGAAACTATGGCTACACCTTC	CASTGRPGNYGYTF